The text below deals with one TCR beta chain. Its specificity is unknown. These data belong to a study of CD8+ T cells in alopecia areata. Study in general: Treated patients were dosed with oral tofacitinib, taking 5 to 10 mg twice daily. Notes on the study in general: Throughout tofacitinib, many expanded lesional clones continued to persist in scalp and blood. Normal scalp showed lower clonality than lesional scalp, especially alopecia totalis/universalis.

This sample's treatment: oral pan-JAK inhibitor, 5-10 mg twice daily. Researchers took lesional scalp punch biopsies and peripheral blood from people who were alopecia areata patients. CDR3 size: 12 residues. The V gene lost 4 bases and the J gene lost 5 bases, with 11 bases spanning the gap. Germline CDR1 is SQVTM and CDR2 is ANQGSEA. After isolation, RNA underwent reverse transcription to generate cDNA as the sequencing template. TCRdb keeps only in-frame clones here, not all; method: immunoSEQ multiplex PCR. This table holds about 160,000 clones, under 70% found once. V is TRBV29-1 and J is TRBJ2-5; possibly TRBD1 or TRBD2 for D (5 bases each). This receptor was taken from a human donor with alopecia areata. The specimen was CD4+ T cells sorted from blood, collected at week 4, from a patient treated with tofacitinib. The CDR3 nucleotides are TGCAGCGTTGGAGCTTGGGGGGAGACCCAGTACTTC. Translation: CSVGAWGETQYF.